This TCR beta chain was sequenced for a study of T cells in Graves' hyperthyroidism and ophthalmopathy. In this sample, this clonotype turned up a few times. The CDR3 regions of TCR beta were amplified from RNA transcripts. When the TCR CDR3 underwent first-round RT-PCR, the HTBI primer set was used. TCRdb fed the multiplex PCR reads into MiXCR, producing one record per CDR3 protein. Among around 700,000 distinct CDR3 sequences listed, around 20% were seen once. The CDR3 totals 20 residues. The V gene's germline CDR1 is DFQATT and CDR2 SNEGSKA (reference sequence). With 0 bases clipped from V and 3 bases from J, the junction kept 22 bases outside the gene matches. The PBMCs studied were ones that came from about 9.9 ml fresh peripheral blood.

This sequence originates from a woman aged 50 to 65 with Graves' hyperthyroidism that later progressed to Graves' ophthalmopathy. Material for sequencing was blood. V and J are TRBV20-1 and TRBJ1-2, with TRBD1 matching 7 bases. The CDR3 coding sequence is TGCAGTGCTAGAGATGATTCCGGACAGGCCCTGTATACTGGGTACTATGGCTACACCTTC. Translation: CSARDDSGQALYTGYYGYTF.